This passage covers 32 T cell receptor beta chains from one sample sequenced in a study of glioma-infiltrating T cells. The iRepertoire nested amplicon-rescue multiplex PCR amplified TCR alpha and beta CDR3s from RNA. Via MiXCR, TCRdb re-called the multiplex PCR reads, giving one row per CDR3 protein. Found here are 100,000 to 150,000 distinct CDR3 sequences, approximately 25% of them singletons; the top ten hold 13% to 15%. Sequencing used glioma tissue, nonneoplastic brain tissue, or PBMCs (not recorded which). The receptors originated from a human donor with low-grade glioma or glioblastoma, undergoing nonglioma brain surgery, or in good health (not recorded which).

Concerning this clonotype: A read error may produce the germline difference seen at one junction end. V is TRBV5-8 and J is TRBJ1-5; D not resolved. Germline loops: CDR1 SGHTS, CDR2 YDEGEE. The CDR3 is 15 amino acids. In DNA form, the CDR3 reads TGTGCCAGCAACTTGTACGGGGATAGTGATCAGCCCCAGCATTTT. This codes for CASNLYGDSDQPQHF.

V is TRBV13 and J is TRBJ2-4; TRBD2 matches 11 bases. After removal of 5 bases from V and 0 bases from J, the junction contained 15 bases not matched to a gene. This CDR3 spans 20 amino acids. Germline values: CDR1 PRHDT, CDR2 FYEKMQ (reference sequence). CDR3 DNA: TGTGCCAGCAGCGCTCAAGACGGCCTAGCGGGAGGTTTAGCCAAAAACATTCAGTACTTC. The encoded protein is CASSAQDGLAGGLAKNIQYF.

Points on this clonotype: A much larger clone lies a single base off, so this may be a read error. The gene calls are TRBV7-2 and TRBJ2-1; D not certain. The CDR3 is 16 residues long. Germline V CDR1 and CDR2: SGHTA, FQGNSA. V lost 5 bases to trimming and J lost 7 bases, with 21 bases between them. CDR3 residues: CASSTPGVGLKNEQFF. The CDR3 DNA reads TGTGCCAGCAGCACTCCTGGGGTAGGCCTTAAGAATGAGCAGTTCTTC.

In its sample, this clonotype was seen a few times. A much larger clonotype is one base distant, so this may be a read error. This chain links TRBV4-1 with TRBJ1-1; 7 nucleotides line up with TRBD1. CDR3 length: 15 amino acids. Germline CDR1 is MGHRA and CDR2 is YSYEKL. The CDR3 DNA reads as TGCGCCAGCAGCCAAAGGGGACAGTTGAACACTGAAGCTTCCTTT. As protein: CASSQRGQLNTEASF.

This clonotype was counted many times. The chain carries TRBV7-9 and TRBJ2-3, with D perhaps given as TRBD1 or TRBD2 (5 bases each). Between the trimmed V and J ends, which lost 1 base and 3 bases, there was a span of 8 bases. CDR1 is SEHNR and CDR2 is FQNEAQ in the germline V gene (reference sequence). The CDR3 runs to 14 residues. CDR3: CASSLVEGTDTQYF. In nucleotides, the CDR3 is TGTGCCAGCAGCTTAGTCGAGGGGACAGATACGCAGTATTTT.

This clonotype was counted many times. V is TRBV19 and J is TRBJ2-5, with 8 bases that match TRBD1. V lost 10 bases to trimming and J lost 2 bases; unmatched junction nucleotides: 9. Germline-derived CDR1 and CDR2 are LNHDA and SQIVND (reference sequence). The CDR3 is 14 residues long. For the CDR3, the DNA is TGTGCCACCAAAACGGACAGGGAACAAGAGACCCAGTACTTC. Its protein is CATKTDREQETQYF.

This clonotype was picked up many times. The genes are TRBV25-1 and TRBJ2-1, with D hard to call. Trimming stripped 0 bases from V and 4 bases from J, with 13 bases between. The CDR3 sequence is 16 residues long. Per germline, CDR1 MGHDK and CDR2 SYGVNS. The CDR3 bases are TGTGCCAGCAGTGAATATAATCCTTCTAGATACAATGAGCAGTTCTTC. It encodes CASSEYNPSRYNEQFF.

The CDR3 nucleotides are TGCGCCAGCAGCTTGGGGGACAGGGATATTTCGTACTTC. It translates to CASSLGDRDISYF. This chain links TRBV5-1 with TRBJ2-7; TRBD1 aligns across 9 bases. The germline gives CDR1 SGHRS, CDR2 YFSETQ. CDR3 length: 13 amino acids. After removal of 0 bases from V and 12 bases from J, the junction contained 7 bases not matched to a gene.

This clonotype was seen repeatedly, ten times or more. The chain joins TRBV7-2 to TRBJ2-7, with D possibly being TRBD2 (6 bases). Trimming removed 3 bases from V and 5 bases from J, with 17 bases in between. In germline, CDR1 is SGHTA, CDR2 FQGNSA. The CDR3 has 15 amino acids. CDR3 sequence reads: CASSFYRGGADEQYF. Here the CDR3 DNA reads TGTGCCAGCAGCTTCTATCGCGGAGGGGCTGACGAGCAGTACTTC.

Points on this clonotype: A single base separates this from a much larger clone, so it may be a read error. The chain joins TRBV4-2 to TRBJ2-1; D is undetermined. V lost 5 bases, J lost 5 bases, and 16 bases lay in between. This CDR3 is 15 amino acids long. Germline values: CDR1 LGHNA, CDR2 YNFKEQ. The CDR3 spells CASSLDTPGDNEQFF. In DNA form, the CDR3 reads TGTGCCAGCAGCTTAGATACACCCGGCGACAATGAGCAGTTCTTC.

The chain carries TRBV6-6 and TRBJ2-1; 8 nucleotides line up with TRBD2. The CDR3 spans 21 residues. The V segment lost 0 bases and the J segment 4 bases; nucleotides outside the gene matches: 20. Germline CDR1 is MNHNY and CDR2 is SVGAGI (reference sequence). The DNA for the CDR3 is TGTGCCAGCAGTTACTCGAAGATTAGTCGAGCGGGAGCCGGTGGGTACAATGAGCAGTTCTTC. Translation gives CASSYSKISRAGAGGYNEQFF.

The V gene is TRBV7-6, the J gene TRBJ1-1; tentative D call: TRBD1 (5 bases). This CDR3 has 14 residues. CDR1 is SGHVS, CDR2 FNYEAQ, per germline. CDR3 nucleotide sequence: TGTGCTGGCAGCACACTCGAGGGGTTCACTGAAGCTTTCTTT. It specifies CAGSTLEGFTEAFF.

This clonotype was counted at least ten times. The chain carries TRBV4-1 and TRBJ2-3; tentatively, D is TRBD2 (6 bases). The germline V gene has CDR1 MGHRA and CDR2 YSYEKL. The V end was cut by 0 bases, the J end by 2 bases, with 12 bases between. The CDR3 has 16 amino acids. CDR3 nucleotide sequence: TGCGCCAGCAGCCAAGATCGGGGCGGGAACACAGATACGCAGTATTTT. Translation: CASSQDRGGNTDTQYF.

This clonotype came up many times. V is TRBV6-1 and J is TRBJ2-4, with D hard to call. Germline CDR1 and CDR2: MNHNS and SASEGT. Trimming removed 5 bases at V and 13 bases at J, with 12 bases between. The CDR3 covers 11 residues. The CDR3 loop is CASSHETRQYF. The CDR3 DNA is TGTGCCAGCAGTCATGAGACACGGCAGTACTTC.

The rearrangement links TRBV29-1 to TRBJ1-1; D might be TRBD1 (6 bases). Germline CDR1 SQVTM, CDR2 ANQGSEA. Trimming took off 2 bases at V and 1 base at J, with 14 bases between the two ends. The CDR3 spans 15 residues. The CDR3 sequence: CSVEQHRARNTEAFF. The DNA for the CDR3 is TGCAGCGTTGAACAACACAGGGCCAGGAACACTGAAGCTTTCTTT. The variable domain in full, completed from reference TRBV29-1 and TRBJ1-1, reads SAVISQKPSRDICQRGTSLTIQCQVDSQVTMMFWYRQQPGQSLTLIATANQGSEATYESGFVIDKFPISRPNLTFSTLTVSNMSPEDSSIYLCSVEQHRARNTEAFFGQGTRLTVV.

The V and J genes are TRBV27 and TRBJ2-7; weak D call: TRBD1 (6 bases). CDR3 length: 13 residues. Germline V gene sequence: CDR1 MNHEY, CDR2 SMNVEV (reference sequence). V gave up 3 bases and J gave up 5 bases, with 11 bases separating them. CDR3 in amino acids: CASSFYRDNEQYF. CDR3 nucleotide sequence: TGTGCCAGCAGTTTTTACCGGGACAACGAGCAGTACTTC.

This clonotype was detected many times. The gene calls are TRBV6-1 and TRBJ2-7; 9 nucleotides match TRBD1. The V and J ends lost 10 bases and 1 base, in that order; junction bases with no gene match: 20. Germline lookup yields CDR1 MNHNS and CDR2 SASEGT. The CDR3 runs to 18 residues. DNA of the CDR3: TGTGCCACCAATCCCCGACCTACCGGGACAGGGACGTCCTACGAGCAGTACTTC. Translation: CATNPRPTGTGTSYEQYF.

The chain employs TRBV12-5 and TRBJ1-1; 10 positions agree with TRBD1. Trimming cost V 6 bases and J 9 bases; bases outside gene matches: 16. The CDR3 extends over 16 amino acids. Per the germline V gene, CDR1 is LGHNT and CDR2 is FRNRAP. CDR3 bases: TGTGCTAGTGGCCGGGACAGGGGAAGGGATCAGGGGAAAGCTTTCTTT. It is translated as CASGRDRGRDQGKAFF.

This clonotype was detected only once. As DNA, the CDR3 is TGCAGTGCTAGAGGGCTAGCGGCTACGACCCGAAGCTCCTATGAGCAGTTCTTC. Residues: CSARGLAATTRSSYEQFF. The rearrangement links TRBV20-1 to TRBJ2-1; 7 nucleotides match TRBD2. Germline loops: CDR1 DFQATT, CDR2 SNEGSKA (reference sequence). With V trimmed by 1 base and J by 8 bases, 20 bases remained unmatched. The CDR3 runs 18 residues.

This clonotype was recorded many times. This chain links TRBV28 with TRBJ1-2, with D uncertain. This CDR3 contains 14 residues. Germline assignment: CDR1 MDHEN and CDR2 SYDVKM. The ends were cut back, 6 bases at V and 4 bases at J, with 15 bases in the middle. As DNA, the CDR3 is TGTGCCAGCAGGTACCCCGACTTAAGCTATGGCTACACCTTC. It specifies CASRYPDLSYGYTF.

This clonotype was counted many times. The CDR3: CASCTGVDYEQYF. CDR3 nucleotide sequence: TGTGCCAGCTGTACAGGGGTAGACTACGAGCAGTACTTC. V is TRBV7-2 and J is TRBJ2-7; the match to TRBD1 covers 7 bases. Unmatched junction bases numbered 7, after V lost 8 bases and J lost 3 bases. Germline V gene data show CDR1 as SGHTA and CDR2 as FQGNSA. The CDR3 spans 13 residues.

This clonotype was recorded at least ten times. The V call is TRBV6-6, the J call TRBJ1-5, with no clear D. This CDR3 has 17 residues. Germline lookup yields CDR1 MNHNY and CDR2 SVGAGI (reference sequence). V was shortened by 0 bases and J by 3 bases, with 15 bases between the two germline ends. CDR3 amino acids: CASSYSSLGSYNQPQHF. The CDR3 bases are TGTGCCAGCAGTTACTCCTCCCTGGGGTCTTACAATCAGCCCCAGCATTTT.

A remark on this clonotype: A read error is possible here, since a much larger clone lies one base away. The chain carries TRBV7-9 and TRBJ2-1; perhaps TRBD1 as D (6 bases). The germline gives CDR1 SEHNR, CDR2 FQNEAQ (reference sequence). CDR3 length: 12 amino acids. The CDR3 loop reads CDSSPPRDIWFF. As DNA, the CDR3 is TGTGACAGCAGCCCTCCCCGGGACATATGGTTCTTC.

V gene TRBV19 combines with J gene TRBJ2-2; 7 bases match TRBD1. Germline-derived CDR1 and CDR2 are LNHDA and SQIVND (reference sequence). The CDR3 is 17 amino acids. With 8 bases clipped from V and 3 bases from J, the junction kept 15 bases outside the gene matches. The CDR3 reads CASQTLPQGTYTGELFF. The CDR3 coding sequence is TGTGCCAGTCAGACTCTGCCACAGGGGACGTACACCGGGGAGCTGTTTTTT.

This clonotype has a count of ten or more. The rearrangement links TRBV28 to TRBJ1-5, with 7 bases that match TRBD1. The CDR3 loop spans 18 amino acids. Germline CDR1 reads MDHEN; CDR2 reads SYDVKM. J gave up 4 bases and V 1 base, and 13 bases lay outside the gene matches. CDR3 sequence reads: CASSLLLRQGAGNQPQHF. Written as DNA, the CDR3 is TGTGCCAGCAGTTTATTGCTTCGACAGGGAGCTGGTAATCAGCCCCAGCATTTT.

This clonotype was detected many times. The chain is built from TRBV4-2 and TRBJ2-7; D remains ambiguous. Germline CDR1 is LGHNA and CDR2 is YNFKEQ. The germline V and J ends were trimmed by 4 bases and 7 bases, with 11 bases remaining between them. CDR3 length: 12 residues. The CDR3 bases are TGTGCCAGCAGCCCGACCTCTGGTGAGCAGTACTTC. It codes for CASSPTSGEQYF.

This clonotype showed up many times. Written as DNA, the CDR3 is TGTGCCACCTCTAGCGGGCCTTACAATGAGCAGTTCTTC. Protein product: CATSSGPYNEQFF. The V and J genes are TRBV14 and TRBJ2-1; 8 nucleotides line up with TRBD2. The CDR3 sequence is 13 residues long. Germline-derived CDR1 and CDR2 are SGHDN and FVKESK. J lost 4 bases, V lost 10 bases, and 6 bases had no gene match.

This clonotype was found a few times. The chain couples TRBV3-1 to TRBJ2-3; TRBD2 aligns across 7 bases. Germline CDR1 is LGHDT and CDR2 is YNNKEL (reference sequence). V gave up 0 bases and J gave up 4 bases; unmatched junction bases: 4. The CDR3 runs 15 residues. DNA for the CDR3: TGTGCCAGCAGCCAAGATTTGGGAGGGCCAGATACGCAGTATTTT. Translation gives CASSQDLGGPDTQYF.

Of note for this clonotype: The junction differs from germline at one of its ends, possibly a read error. The chain is built from TRBV20-1 and TRBJ2-3; no firm D call. Germline V gives CDR1 DFQATT, CDR2 SNEGSKA (reference sequence). CDR3 length equals 15 residues. The CDR3 DNA sequence: TGCAGTGCTACCCGGGCAGCGCTCGAAGCAGATGCGCAGTATTTT. Amino acid sequence: CSATRAALEADAQYF.

A remark on this clonotype: This may stem from a read error, because a much larger clone lies one nucleotide away. The CDR3 DNA sequence: TGTGCCAGCGGTGGGGGGGTACCGAACACTGAAGCTTTCTTT. It is translated as CASGGGVPNTEAFF. The V and J genes are TRBV2 and TRBJ1-1; TRBD1 is a possible D gene (5 bases). CDR1 is SNHLY, CDR2 FYNNEI, per germline. CDR3 length equals 14 residues. V was shortened by 8 bases and J by 1 base, with 14 bases between the two germline ends. The full variable domain, in which reference TRBV2 and TRBJ1-1 provide the parts outside the CDR3, is EPEVTQTPSHQVTQMGQEVILRCVPISNHLYFYWYRQILGQKVEFLVSFYNNEISEKSEIFDDQFSVERPDGSNFTLKIRSTKLEDSAMYFCASGGGVPNTEAFFGQGTRLTVV.

This clonotype was seen more than once but under ten times. The gene calls are TRBV7-2 and TRBJ2-2; 8 bases fit TRBD2. CDR3 length equals 16 residues. V was clipped by 2 bases and J by 4 bases; unmatched bases: 6. From germline, CDR1 is SGHTA and CDR2 FQGNSA. CDR3 in amino acids: CASSLRQREITGELFF. CDR3 DNA sequence: TGTGCCAGCAGCTTAAGGCAGCGGGAGATCACCGGGGAGCTGTTTTTT.

This clonotype was found many times. This rearrangement joins TRBV28 to TRBJ1-2, with D uncertain. The CDR3 is made up of 12 amino acids. The V gene lost 4 bases and the J gene lost 5 bases, with 8 bases spanning the gap. CDR1 and CDR2 from the germline V gene are MDHEN and SYDVKM. CDR3 in amino acids: CASSWKGYGYTF. The CDR3 DNA reads TGTGCCAGCAGTTGGAAGGGTTATGGCTACACCTTC.